What follows is one T cell receptor beta chain and its context. Its antigen remains unidentified. It is likely a read error, because the conserved phenylalanine at the end of the CDR3 is missing. The sample comes from a study of tumor-infiltrating lymphocytes in primary liver carcinoma. Study-level information: Measuring about 4.2 to 11 cm across, the tumors were staged as T1-T3 N0M0. Study-level findings and limits: A significantly higher top-250-clone fraction was found in tumors than in blood (p = 0.039).

The germline V gene has CDR1 SGHAT and CDR2 FQNNGV. The CDR3 spans 14 residues. A constant-region primer served to make TCR beta cDNA from roughly 480 ng total RNA. TCR beta libraries came from three nested multiplex PCR rounds using slightly modified ARM-PCR. The study ran its first two PCR rounds for approximately 11 cycles each, using TRBV1-TRBV30 forward primers and a C-beta reverse primer. TCRdb called the multiplex PCR reads again in MiXCR, with one record for every CDR3 protein. The top ten hold 6% to 8.5% of the sample, which has around 210,000 distinct CDR3 sequences, less than 65% seen once. The authors took blood RNA from unsorted whole blood and also extracted germline DNA.

The J gene is TRBJ1-1, the V gene TRBV11-2; D gene uncertain. The sequence was collected from an older woman with primary liver carcinoma and hepatitis B virus infection. Sequenced: peripheral blood. In DNA, the CDR3 is TGTGCCAGCAGCTTAGATGGAAGGAACATTGAAGCTTTCCTT. Encoded protein: CASSLDGRNIEAFL.